The T cell receptor beta chain described here comes from a study of read filtering for tumor transcriptome and immune sequencing (TCRdb year 2020). Notes on the research overall: The cohort was composed of roughly 18 male and 14 to 15 female patients, with a mean age of about 65 years and an age range of about 47 to 85. By revised international staging, fewer than ten patients were R-ISS I, fewer than 20 were R-ISS II and about seven were R-ISS III. After DNase treatment, whole-transcriptome libraries were prepared with the TruSeq RNA Access Library Prep Kit. Per sample, about 3.5 to 11 million TCR-region mapped reads were obtained with IR-seq, compared with only roughly 75 to 1,400 with RNA-seq. TCR repertoires obtained by targeted immune repertoire sequencing and by bulk whole-transcriptome sequencing performed on the same bone marrow samples were compared. One main goal was a read-filtering strategy for immune repertoire data, in particular deciding whether clonotypes backed by only one read should be removed.

V drops 1 base and J drops 6 bases, leaving 12 bases in between. Inclusive of the bounding cysteine and phenylalanine, the CDR3 is 14 residues long. CDR3 DNA only is kept here, 42 bases in frame from base 1. The germline V gene (reference sequence) sets CDR1 to SEHNR and CDR2 to FQNEAQ. Findings and caveats that apply to the study as a whole: Clonotypes were captured by IR-seq at much higher depth and more reliably than by RNA-seq, and smaller IR-seq throughput was sufficient for identification of most shared clonotypes. In IR-seq, 80% to 85% of clonotypes but around 3.5% of total reads were represented by single-read clonotypes, whereas in RNA-seq, 74.6% of clonotypes and about 46% of reads were represented by single-read clonotypes. The sorted CD138-negative fraction was composed of a mixed bone marrow immune population rather than of purified T cells. Removing single-read clonotypes increased the correlation between IR-seq and RNA-seq shared clonotype proportions.

TCR libraries were constructed from approximately 0.4 ug RNA using the Immunoverse kit, and molecular barcoded adaptors covering alpha/delta and beta/gamma chains were employed. TCR library preparation was performed with the same RNA that was used for transcriptome sequencing. Sequencing of TCR libraries was carried out on an Illumina HiSeq 4000 with 2 x 150 cycles. Processing in the source paper ran as follows. MiXCR aligned TCR reads to human V, D, J and C references and assembled the aligned reads into CDR3 clonotypes, with quality filtering and error correction included. The tcR package in R was used for analysis of clonotype counts and gene usage diversity. For inspection of raw mapping reads, RNA-seq reads were mapped by STAR aligner version 2.5.3a onto GRCh37 of the human genome. To test how sequencing depth affected the clonotypes detected, IR-seq fastq files were randomly downsampled with Seqtk 1.3. Starting from the raw public reads, TCRdb applied fastp trimming at Q25, assembled clones with MiXCR and retained in-frame beta chains. CDR3 protein duplicates are merged, each entry listing the most common genes and DNA. TCRdb, not the authors, supplied the V and J calls. This sample comprises about 37,000 distinct CDR3 sequences, around 11% of them detected only once. Roughly a third of the sample belongs to the ten largest clones.

Every patient had bone marrow sampled at the time of active disease. Ficoll-Hypaque density gradient centrifugation was used to isolate the bone marrow mononuclear cells. To remove myeloma plasma cells, the cells were labeled with CD138 magnetic microbeads on a MACS separator, and CD138-negative cells were then collected by negative selection. Flow cytometry on an Attune NxT with CD138 antibodies was used to check the purity of the isolated cells. TRIzol reagent was used to extract total RNA, and a NanoDrop spectrophotometer was used to quantify the extracted RNA. For each patient, the CD138-negative bone marrow sample underwent paired RNA-seq and IR-seq. In its sample, this clonotype was seen many times. It lacks a known antigen. No much larger clonotype is one base removed from it; base qualities were not supplied.

Specimen: a population of CD138-negative cells sorted from bone marrow. The meaning of the sample's cell subset or site label: bone marrow mononuclear cells depleted of CD138+ plasma/myeloma cells by negative magnetic selection. This receptor was taken from a donor at least 40 years old with multiple myeloma. Recombination connected TRBV7-9 to TRBJ1-2; TRBD1 is possibly the D segment (6 matching bases). The CDR3 amino acid sequence is: CASSLGWTEDGYTF. The bases read TGTGCCAGCAGCTTAGGCTGGACAGAAGATGGCTACACCTTC.